Listed below are T cell receptor beta chains from one sample, sequenced in a study of shared clonotypes between healthy human individuals. Generated by immunoSEQ multiplex PCR, the TCRdb table keeps only in-frame clones and is missing some. The sample holds about 610,000 clones, 95% to 96% seen once. Input material: naive CD8+ T cells sorted from blood. Receptors originate from a woman aged 25 to 39 in good health. CDR3s include the opening cysteine and the closing phenylalanine or tryptophan. The D gene is left open where the match is weak. The size field is filled for only some rows; it gives once, few, many or a size class.

D gene	J gene	clone size	V gene	CDR3 length	CDR3 DNA	CDR3 protein
-	TRBJ1-1	-	TRBV4-1	16	TGCGCCAGCAGCCAGACTCGACAGACCCCGGGGGGTGTAGCTTTCTTT	CASSQTRQTPGGVAFF
-	TRBJ2-7	-	TRBV27	14	TGTGCCAGCAGTTTAGGCAGCCATCCCTACGAGCAGTACTTC	CASSLGSHPYEQYF
-	TRBJ2-5	once	TRBV19	14	TGTGCCAGTACCGCCGGGACAAGCCAAGAGACCCAGTACTTC	CASTAGTSQETQYF
-	TRBJ2-1	-	TRBV14	16	TGTGCCAGCAGCCGATCTGTGGGCGTCTCCTACAATGAGCAGTTCTTC	CASSRSVGVSYNEQFF
TRBD2	TRBJ2-7	-	TRBV6-5	14	TGTGCCAGCAGTTACGGTACTAGCGACTACGAGCAGTACTTC	CASSYGTSDYEQYF
TRBD2	TRBJ2-2	-	TRBV19	17	TGTGCCAGTATCGGGACTAGCGGGAGGAAAAACACCGGGGAGCTGTTTTTT	CASIGTSGRKNTGELFF
-	TRBJ2-1	-	TRBV2	12	TGTGCCAGCAGTCTAGATCGGTATGAGCAGTTCTTC	CASSLDRYEQFF
TRBD2	TRBJ2-2	-	TRBV5-1	18	TGCGCCAGCAGCGCCGGACTAGCGGCAAGAGGGGACACCGGGGAGCTGTTTTTT	CASSAGLAARGDTGELFF
-	TRBJ2-2	-	TRBV6-5	16	TGTGCCAGCAGTTACGACTGGAGGGGAGACACCGGGGAGCTGTTTTTT	CASSYDWRGDTGELFF
TRBD1	TRBJ2-5	-	TRBV6-5	15	TGTGCCAGCAGTTACTCCCGGGACAGGGGAGAGACCCAGTACTTC	CASSYSRDRGETQYF
TRBD2	TRBJ2-7	-	TRBV7-2	16	TGTGCCAGCAGCCAAGTTAGCGGGATGGAGAACTACGAGCAGTACTTC	CASSQVSGMENYEQYF
TRBD2	TRBJ2-2	once	TRBV4-1	17	TGCGCCAGCAGCCAAGATATAAGGACTAGCGGGACCGGGGAGCTGTTTTTT	CASSQDIRTSGTGELFF
-	TRBJ2-7	-	TRBV28	14	TGTGCCAGCAGTCCGCTCTGGGGCTCCTACGAGCAGTACTTC	CASSPLWGSYEQYF
TRBD2	TRBJ2-3	-	TRBV4-1	16	TGCGCCAGCAGCCGGAGGACTAGCGGGAGAGGTGATACGCAGTATTTT	CASSRRTSGRGDTQYF
TRBD2	TRBJ2-1	-	TRBV7-9	15	TGTGCCAGCAGCGCACCCGGGACTAGTCATGGTGAGCAGTTCTTC	CASSAPGTSHGEQFF
-	TRBJ2-2	-	TRBV6-1	16	TGTGCCAGCAGTGCCGACGGAGCCTTACCCACCGGGGAGCTGTTTTTT	CASSADGALPTGELFF
-	TRBJ1-6	-	TRBV13	13	TGTGCCAGCAGACAGGGTTTCGTAACACCCCTCCACTTT	CASRQGFVTPLHF
-	TRBJ2-1	-	TRBV28	14	TGTGCCAGCAGTTCAGGACGATCCTACAATGAGCAGTTCTTC	CASSSGRSYNEQFF
TRBD1	TRBJ1-1	-	TRBV28	16	TGTGCCAGCAGCCGGGAACGGACAGGCATGAACACTGAAGCTTTCTTT	CASSRERTGMNTEAFF
TRBD2	TRBJ2-7	-	TRBV2	14	TGTGCCAGCGGAGTAACTAGCGTGAACTACGAGCAGTACTTC	CASGVTSVNYEQYF
TRBD1	TRBJ1-4	once	TRBV25-1	13	TGTGCCAGCAGTAACAGGGGTGATGAAAAACTGTTTTTT	CASSNRGDEKLFF
TRBD2	TRBJ2-3	-	TRBV28	20	TGTGCCAGCAGTTTGCCCGTCTACCCGGGACTAGCGGGACTCACAGATACGCAGTATTTT	CASSLPVYPGLAGLTDTQYF
-	TRBJ2-3	-	TRBV28	14	TGTGCCAGCAGTTTCGTCCGGCGCACAGATACGCAGTATTTT	CASSFVRRTDTQYF
-	TRBJ2-5	once	TRBV7-8	14	TGTGCCAGCAGCAACCCCCGGAGGCGGGAGACCCAGTACTTC	CASSNPRRRETQYF
-	TRBJ2-7	-	TRBV2	14	TGTGCCAGCAGTGAAGCGGGTCGACCCTACGAGCAGTACTTC	CASSEAGRPYEQYF
-	TRBJ2-5	-	TRBV5-1	13	TGCGCCAGCAGCTTGGACAGCAAAGAGACCCAGTACTTC	CASSLDSKETQYF
TRBD1	TRBJ2-7	-	TRBV29-1	15	TGCAGCGTCATACAGGGGGACCTAAGCTCCTACGAGCAGTACTTC	CSVIQGDLSSYEQYF
-	TRBJ1-2	-	TRBV7-2	15	TGTGCCAGCCTGCCCCCCCGGGGGCTTAACTATGGCTACACCTTC	CASLPPRGLNYGYTF
-	TRBJ2-6	once	TRBV2	19	TGTGCCAGCATGAGAGCCTGGACAGCCGCTCTGTCTGGGGCCAACGTCCTGACTTTC	CASMRAWTAALSGANVLTF